This T cell receptor (beta chain) was captured in a study of blood T cell repertoires in COVID-19 (dated by TCRdb to 2020 to 2021). Regarding the complete study: Samples from collaborators originated in the United States, Italy and Spain and spanned both the acute and convalescent phases of COVID-19. The material from the prospective study consisted of cDNA or gDNA derived from T cells, B-cell-depleted T cells, or PBMCs. Nearly every sample came with metadata listing a de-identified subject ID, COVID-19 status, age in years and sex. The repertoires were released in a freely available public database intended as a resource for research on the immune response to SARS-CoV-2. The dataset comprised deeply sampled blood TCRbeta repertoires from subjects exposed to, actively infected with, or recovered from COVID-19. Where HLA class I and class II types were available, the types were taken from metadata supplied by the sample provider, not from assay-based typing. The samples were drawn from two sources: the first 160 participants of the ongoing ImmuneRACE study, and 1,000 to 1,500 subjects contributed by 6 global collaborators. The study at large found these results: Clinical and demographic metadata were provided uncurated, with the amount varying by source and participant.

CDR1 and CDR2 (SNHLY, FYNNEI) derive from the germline V gene. Trimming removed 8 bases from V and 0 bases from J; the gene matches leave 16 bases unexplained. The CDR3 contains 19 residues, cysteine and phenylalanine counted. Only the CDR3 portion is preserved as DNA: 57 bases, with reading frame beginning at the first base. Collaborating institutions collected whole blood in K2EDTA tubes following their own protocols. For TCRbeta analysis, collaborator samples were shipped as frozen whole blood, as isolated PBMCs, or as DNA extracted from either sample type. As for this clone: No cognate antigen has been identified for it. Base qualities are not at hand, and no much larger clone is one base apart.

The immunoSEQ Assay, a bias-controlled multiplex PCR, was used to amplify TCRbeta CDR3 regions from genomic DNA. Per the source publication's procedure: Within the assay, amplification of reference gene primers was used to estimate how many nucleated cells each sample contained. To quantify the absolute abundance of each unique TCRbeta CDR3 rearrangement, sequence reads were collapsed and filtered. For each sample, productive Simpson clonality was calculated as the square root of Simpson's diversity index over productive rearrangements. TCRdb limited this immuneACCESS table to in-frame rearrangements with V and J called. A share of clones is missing; checked studies link under half to unresolved V genes, and the rest is unexplained. V, J and clone size are those of that table, while D and trimming were read from the DNA. This sample has approximately 70,000 clones in its table, and approximately 90% of those were observed once. Over 6.5% of the sample lies in the top ten.

Recombination connected TRBV2 to TRBJ2-7, and 13 junction bases match TRBD2. The sequence was obtained from a woman of 80 years or more with active COVID-19. Sequenced material: peripheral blood. The DNA sequence is TGTGCCAGCCTAGGGCACAATGGACTAGCGGGAGTTGCCTCCTACGAGCAGTACTTC. Its protein reads: CASLGHNGLAGVASYEQYF.